This note documents a single T cell receptor (beta chain) sequence. Authors' analysis steps: Nucleated cell number was recorded as an estimate derived from reference gene primer amplification. Some clones are missing from TCRdb's copy, which holds only in-frame ones; the method was immunoSEQ multiplex PCR. Clone size and the V and J calls come from that table; the DNA yielded D and trimming. The table shows 150,000 to 200,000 clones, with about 86% occurring only once. This record belongs to a study of blood T cell repertoires in COVID-19. As for the study in general: Both acute and convalescent COVID-19 samples were obtained from the United States, Italy and Spain. PBMCs, B-cell-depleted T cells, or T cells were the source of the cDNA or gDNA that made up the material.

This CDR3 contains 15 residues. V was trimmed by 3 bases and J by 6 bases, leaving 17 bases between them. The germline gives CDR1 MGHRA, CDR2 YSYEKL. V is TRBV4-1 and J is TRBJ1-2; D is uncertain. This TCR was recovered from a man aged 18 to 29 with acute or convalescent COVID-19. The material sequenced was peripheral blood. This CDR3 is CASSHTGGLWDGYTF. The DNA for the CDR3 is TGCGCCAGCAGCCACACCGGAGGGCTCTGGGATGGCTACACCTTC.